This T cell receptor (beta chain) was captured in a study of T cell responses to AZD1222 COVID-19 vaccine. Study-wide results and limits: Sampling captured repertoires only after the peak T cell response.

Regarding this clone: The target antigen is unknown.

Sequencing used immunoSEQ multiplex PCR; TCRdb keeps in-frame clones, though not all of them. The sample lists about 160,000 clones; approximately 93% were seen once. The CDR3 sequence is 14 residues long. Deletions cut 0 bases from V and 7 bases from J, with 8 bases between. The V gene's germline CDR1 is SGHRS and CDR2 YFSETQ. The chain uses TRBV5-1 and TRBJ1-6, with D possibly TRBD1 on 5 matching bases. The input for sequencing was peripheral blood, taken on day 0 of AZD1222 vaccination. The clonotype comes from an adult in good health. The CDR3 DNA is TGCGCCAGCAGCTTGGTACAGGCCAATTCACCCCTCCACTTT. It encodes CASSLVQANSPLHF.